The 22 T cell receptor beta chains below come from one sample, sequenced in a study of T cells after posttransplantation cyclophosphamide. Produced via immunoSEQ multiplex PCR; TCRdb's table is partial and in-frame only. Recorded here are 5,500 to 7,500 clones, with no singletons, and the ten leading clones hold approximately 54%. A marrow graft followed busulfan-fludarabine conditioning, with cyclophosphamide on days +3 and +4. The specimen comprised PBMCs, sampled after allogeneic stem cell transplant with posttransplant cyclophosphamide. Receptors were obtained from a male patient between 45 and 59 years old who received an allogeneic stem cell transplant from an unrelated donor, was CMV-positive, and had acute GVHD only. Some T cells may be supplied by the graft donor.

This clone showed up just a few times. The CDR3 region is CASSPWGREGSGYTF. CDR3 coding DNA: TGTGCCAGCAGCCCCTGGGGCAGGGAAGGTAGCGGCTACACCTTC. The genes are TRBV7-2 and TRBJ1-2; possibly TRBD1 for D (5 bases). The CDR3 extends over 15 amino acids. Germline V gene lookup returns CDR1 SGHTA and CDR2 FQGNSA. V lost 5 bases to trimming and J lost 8 bases, with 21 bases between them. Full variable domain (outside the CDR3, taken from reference TRBV7-2 and TRBJ1-2): GAGVSQSPSNKVTEKGKDVELRCDPISGHTALYWYRQSLGQGLEFLIYFQGNSAPDKSGLPSDRFSAERTGGSVSTLTIQRTQQEDSAVYLCASSPWGREGSGYTFGSGTRLTVV.

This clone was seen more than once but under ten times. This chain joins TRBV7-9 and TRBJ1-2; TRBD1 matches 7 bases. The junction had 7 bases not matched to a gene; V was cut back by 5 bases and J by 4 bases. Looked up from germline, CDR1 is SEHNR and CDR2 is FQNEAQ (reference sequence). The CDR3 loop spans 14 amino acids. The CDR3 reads CASSARQGGYGYTF. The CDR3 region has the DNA TGTGCCAGCAGCGCCCGACAGGGTGGCTATGGCTACACCTTC.

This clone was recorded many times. CDR3 sequence: CASSPGGQGLGGNTIYF. For the CDR3, the DNA is TGTGCCAGCAGCCCAGGGGGACAGGGTTTGGGCGGAAACACCATATATTTT. The V call is TRBV7-8, the J call TRBJ1-3; TRBD1 agrees at 9 bases. Germline loops: CDR1 SGHVS, CDR2 FQNEAQ. This CDR3 comprises 17 residues. V was clipped by 5 bases and J by 4 bases; unmatched bases: 12.

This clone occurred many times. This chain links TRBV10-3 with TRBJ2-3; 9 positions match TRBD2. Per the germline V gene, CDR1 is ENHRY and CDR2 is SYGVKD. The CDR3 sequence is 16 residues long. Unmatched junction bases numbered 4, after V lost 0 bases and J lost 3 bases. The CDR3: CAISESSGGGTDTQYF. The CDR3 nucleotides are TGTGCCATCAGTGAGTCTAGCGGGGGAGGGACAGATACGCAGTATTTT.

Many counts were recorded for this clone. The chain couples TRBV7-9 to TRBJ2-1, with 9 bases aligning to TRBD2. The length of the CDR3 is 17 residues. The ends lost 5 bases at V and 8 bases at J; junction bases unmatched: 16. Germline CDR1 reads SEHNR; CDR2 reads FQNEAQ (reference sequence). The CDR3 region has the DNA TGTGCCAGCAGCGGAACCTTGGCTAGCGGGGTAGGGGATGAGCAGTTCTTC. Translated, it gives CASSGTLASGVGDEQFF.

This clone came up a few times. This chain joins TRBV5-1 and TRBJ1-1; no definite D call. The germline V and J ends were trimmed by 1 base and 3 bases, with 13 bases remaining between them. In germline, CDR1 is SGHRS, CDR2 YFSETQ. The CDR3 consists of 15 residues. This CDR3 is CASSLTGEGDTEAFF. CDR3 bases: TGCGCCAGCAGCTTGACTGGAGAGGGTGACACTGAAGCTTTCTTT.

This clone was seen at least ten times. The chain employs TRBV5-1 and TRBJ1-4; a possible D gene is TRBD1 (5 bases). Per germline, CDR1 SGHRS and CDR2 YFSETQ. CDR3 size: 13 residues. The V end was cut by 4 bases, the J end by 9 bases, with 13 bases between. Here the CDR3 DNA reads TGCGCCAGCAGCCAGGACAACGCCCAAAAACTGTTTTTT. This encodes CASSQDNAQKLFF.

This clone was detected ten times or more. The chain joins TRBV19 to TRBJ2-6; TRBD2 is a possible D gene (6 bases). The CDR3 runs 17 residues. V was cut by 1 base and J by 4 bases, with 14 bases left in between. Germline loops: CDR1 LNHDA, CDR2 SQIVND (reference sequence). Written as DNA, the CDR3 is TGTGCCAGTAGTATAGGACCGGGAGCTTTGGGGGCCAACGTCCTGACTTTC. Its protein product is CASSIGPGALGANVLTF.

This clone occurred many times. CDR3 DNA sequence: TGTGCCAGCAGTTTATACAGGGGGCGCAGTACGTACGAGCAGTACTTC. It encodes CASSLYRGRSTYEQYF. The chain joins TRBV28 to TRBJ2-7, with 9 bases fitting TRBD1. This CDR3 is built from 16 residues. With V trimmed by 1 base and J by 4 bases, 8 bases remained unmatched. CDR1 is MDHEN and CDR2 is SYDVKM in the germline V gene.

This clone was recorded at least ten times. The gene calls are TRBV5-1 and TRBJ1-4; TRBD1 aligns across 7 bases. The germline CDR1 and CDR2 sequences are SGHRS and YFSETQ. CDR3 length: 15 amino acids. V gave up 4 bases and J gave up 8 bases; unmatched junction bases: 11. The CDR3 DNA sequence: TGCGCCAGCAGCACTGATGACAGGGTTTGGGAAAAACTGTTTTTT. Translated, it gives CASSTDDRVWEKLFF.

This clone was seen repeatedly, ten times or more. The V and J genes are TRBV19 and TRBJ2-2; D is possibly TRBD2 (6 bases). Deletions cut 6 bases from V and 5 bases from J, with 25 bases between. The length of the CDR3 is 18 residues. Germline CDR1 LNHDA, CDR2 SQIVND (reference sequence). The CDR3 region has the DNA TGTGCCAGTAGGGGGGGAGTGGGCACCCGGAGAGAAACCGGGGAGCTGTTTTTT. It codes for CASRGGVGTRRETGELFF.

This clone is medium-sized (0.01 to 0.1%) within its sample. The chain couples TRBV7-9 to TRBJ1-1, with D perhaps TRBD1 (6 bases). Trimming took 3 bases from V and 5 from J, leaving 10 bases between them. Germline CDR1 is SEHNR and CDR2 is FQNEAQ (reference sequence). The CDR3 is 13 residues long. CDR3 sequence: CASSFDQGTEAFF. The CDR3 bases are TGTGCCAGCAGCTTCGATCAGGGGACTGAAGCTTTCTTT.

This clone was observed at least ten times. The CDR3 region has the DNA TGTGCCAGCAGCTTGGCCGGGACAGGGGGGATGGAGACCCAGTACTTC. As protein: CASSLAGTGGMETQYF. V and J are TRBV5-6 and TRBJ2-5; the match to TRBD1 covers 11 bases. Germline V gene sequence: CDR1 SGHDT, CDR2 YYEEEE. The CDR3 runs to 16 residues. After removal of 0 bases from V and 5 bases from J, the junction contained 6 bases not matched to a gene.

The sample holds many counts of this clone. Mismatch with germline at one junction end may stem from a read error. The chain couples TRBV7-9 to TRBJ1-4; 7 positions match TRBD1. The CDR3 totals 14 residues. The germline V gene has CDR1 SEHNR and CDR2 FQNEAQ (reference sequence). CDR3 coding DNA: TGTGCTAGCAGCTTAGCAGGGGGTAATGAAAAACTGTTTTTT. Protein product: CASSLAGGNEKLFF.

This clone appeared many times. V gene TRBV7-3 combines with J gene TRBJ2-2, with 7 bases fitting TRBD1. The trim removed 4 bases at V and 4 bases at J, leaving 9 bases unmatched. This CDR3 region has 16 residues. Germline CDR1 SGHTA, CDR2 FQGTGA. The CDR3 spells CASSSTRDRSTGELFF. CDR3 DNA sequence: TGTGCCAGCAGCTCCACTCGGGACAGATCCACCGGGGAGCTGTTTTTT.

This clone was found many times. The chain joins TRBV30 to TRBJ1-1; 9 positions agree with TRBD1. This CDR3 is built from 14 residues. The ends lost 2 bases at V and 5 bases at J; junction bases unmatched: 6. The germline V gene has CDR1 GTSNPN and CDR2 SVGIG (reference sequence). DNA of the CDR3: TGTGCCTGGAGTTTCGGACAGGGGATAACTGAAGCTTTCTTT. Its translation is CAWSFGQGITEAFF. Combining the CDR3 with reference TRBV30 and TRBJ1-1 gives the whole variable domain SQTIHQWPATLVQPVGSPLSLECTVEGTSNPNLYWYRQAAGRGLQLLFYSVGIGQISSEVPQNLSASRPQDRQFILSSKKLLLSDSGFYLCAWSFGQGITEAFFGQGTRLTVV.

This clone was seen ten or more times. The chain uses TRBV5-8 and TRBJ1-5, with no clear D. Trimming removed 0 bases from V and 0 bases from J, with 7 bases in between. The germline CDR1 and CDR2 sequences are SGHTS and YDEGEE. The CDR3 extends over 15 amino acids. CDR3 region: CASSLDGISNQPQHF. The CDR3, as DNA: TGTGCCAGCAGCTTGGACGGGATTAGCAATCAGCCCCAGCATTTT.

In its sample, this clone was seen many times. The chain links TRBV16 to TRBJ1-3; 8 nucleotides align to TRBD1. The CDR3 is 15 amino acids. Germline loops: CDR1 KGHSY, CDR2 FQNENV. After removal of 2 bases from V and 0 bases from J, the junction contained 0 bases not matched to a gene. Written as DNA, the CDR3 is TGTGCCAGCAGCCAAACAGGGGGCTCTGGAAACACCATATATTTT. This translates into CASSQTGGSGNTIYF. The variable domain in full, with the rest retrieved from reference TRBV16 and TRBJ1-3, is GEEVAQTPKHLVRGEGQKAKLYCAPIKGHSYVFWYQQVLKNEFKFLISFQNENVFDETGMPKERFSAKCLPNSPCSLEIQATKLEDSAVYFCASSQTGGSGNTIYFGEGSWLTVV.

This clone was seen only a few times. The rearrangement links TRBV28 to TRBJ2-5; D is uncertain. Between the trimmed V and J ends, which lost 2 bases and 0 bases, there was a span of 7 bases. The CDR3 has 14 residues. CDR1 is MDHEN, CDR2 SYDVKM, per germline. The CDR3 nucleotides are TGTGCCAGCAGTTTAGTCCAGAACCAAGAGACCCAGTACTTC. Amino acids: CASSLVQNQETQYF.

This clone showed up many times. CDR3 in DNA: TGCGCCAGCAGCTGGAACGACAGGGTGAAAGCCTACGAGCAGTACTTC. As protein: CASSWNDRVKAYEQYF. The chain uses TRBV5-1 and TRBJ2-7; TRBD1 matches at 7 bases. Looked up from germline, CDR1 is SGHRS and CDR2 is YFSETQ. The CDR3 runs 16 residues. The V segment lost 3 bases and the J segment 2 bases; nucleotides outside the gene matches: 11.

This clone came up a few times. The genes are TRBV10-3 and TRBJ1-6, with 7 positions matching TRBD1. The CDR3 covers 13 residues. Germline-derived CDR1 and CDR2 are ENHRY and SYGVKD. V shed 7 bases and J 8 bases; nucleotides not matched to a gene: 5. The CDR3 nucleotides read TGTGCCATCAAGGGGGGACAGTATTCACCCCTCCACTTT. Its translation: CAIKGGQYSPLHF.

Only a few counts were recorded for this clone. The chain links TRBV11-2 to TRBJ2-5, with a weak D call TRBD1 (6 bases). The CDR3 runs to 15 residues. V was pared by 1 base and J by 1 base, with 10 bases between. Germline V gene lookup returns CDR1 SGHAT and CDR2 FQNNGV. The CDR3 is CASSLVGDTQETQYF. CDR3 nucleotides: TGTGCCAGCAGCTTAGTGGGGGACACCCAAGAGACCCAGTACTTC.